The 24 T cell receptor beta chains in this list originate from one sample, sequenced in a study of shared clonotypes between healthy human individuals. Sequencing used immunoSEQ multiplex PCR; TCRdb keeps in-frame clones, though not all of them. The table lists 2 million to 3 million clones, around 94% of them singletons. What was sequenced was naive CD4+ T cells sorted from blood. Subset indicated: CD45RA+ positively selected. These receptor sequences come from a young man in good health.

The rearrangement joins TRBV7-9 to TRBJ2-7, with D unresolved. Trimming left V 2 bases short and J 6 bases short, with 11 bases between. Germline V gives CDR1 SEHNR, CDR2 FQNEAQ (reference sequence). There are 13 residues in the CDR3. As DNA, the CDR3 is TGTGCCAGCAGCTTAAAAGGGTACGGCGAGCAGTACTTC. This translates into CASSLKGYGEQYF.

The V call is TRBV28, the J call TRBJ2-1, with TRBD1 matching 10 bases. The CDR3 consists of 15 residues. After removal of 3 bases from V and 7 bases from J, the junction contained 6 bases not matched to a gene. Germline CDR1 reads MDHEN; CDR2 reads SYDVKM. In DNA form, the CDR3 reads TGTGCCAGCAGTTTCGGGACAGGGGCGTTGAATGAGCAGTTCTTC. It encodes CASSFGTGALNEQFF. The full variable domain, completed using reference TRBV28 and TRBJ2-1, is DVKVTQSSRYLVKRTGEKVFLECVQDMDHENMFWYRQDPGLGLRLIYFSYDVKMKEKGDIPEGYSVSREKKERFSLILESASTNQTSMYLCASSFGTGALNEQFFGPGTRLTVL.

V usage is TRBV15 and J usage is TRBJ2-3; 8 bases match TRBD2. The CDR3 has 17 residues. V trimming: 5 bases; J trimming: 0 bases; junction bases outside the gene matches: 10. Germline assignment: CDR1 LNHNV and CDR2 YYDKDF (reference sequence). CDR3 loop: CATSLTTTSVSTDTQYF. CDR3 DNA sequence: TGTGCCACCAGCCTAACGACGACTAGCGTTAGCACAGATACGCAGTATTTT. Full variable domain (rest looked up from reference TRBV15 and TRBJ2-3): DAMVIQNPRYQVTQFGKPVTLSCSQTLNHNVMYWYQQKSSQAPKLLFHYYDKDFNNEADTPDNFQSRRPNTSFCFLDIRSPGLGDTAMYLCATSLTTTSVSTDTQYFGPGTRLTVL.

Comments on this clone: Other DNA sequences in this specimen translate into the identical CDR3. V gene TRBV5-4 combines with J gene TRBJ1-5; D gene ambiguous. CDR1 SGHNT and CDR2 YYREEE come from the germline V gene (reference sequence). The V end lost 0 bases, the J end lost 1 base, and 5 bases lay between the germline ends. This CDR3 spans 14 amino acids. CDR3 DNA sequence: TGTGCCAGCAGCTTGGTAGGAAGCAATCAGCCCCAGCATTTT. Its protein product is CASSLVGSNQPQHF.

This clone was counted between two and nine times. V and J are TRBV10-3 and TRBJ2-7, with 8 bases that match TRBD1. V lost 0 bases to trimming and J lost 2 bases; unmatched junction nucleotides: 9. This CDR3 has 17 amino acids. The germline V gene has CDR1 ENHRY and CDR2 SYGVKD. CDR3 loop: CAISESQLDRETYEQYF. The CDR3 bases are TGTGCCATCAGTGAGTCTCAATTGGACAGGGAAACCTACGAGCAGTACTTC.

This sequence joins TRBV30 and TRBJ1-5; 7 positions match TRBD1. Trimming cost V 5 bases and J 3 bases; bases outside gene matches: 4. Germline values: CDR1 GTSNPN, CDR2 SVGIG (reference sequence). CDR3 length equals 13 residues. The CDR3 loop reads CAWDRGPNQPQHF. CDR3 nucleotides: TGTGCCTGGGATAGGGGGCCCAATCAGCCCCAGCATTTT.

The rearrangement uses TRBV18 and TRBJ2-4, with a possible D match to TRBD2 (5 bases). This CDR3 region has 14 residues. V was pared by 4 bases and J by 3 bases, with 10 bases between. CDR1 is KGHSH, CDR2 LQKENI, per germline. This chain's CDR3 is CASSLNEGKNIQYF. The CDR3 region has the DNA TGTGCCAGCTCACTAAATGAGGGCAAAAACATTCAGTACTTC.

The CDR3: CASSQDPGASNQPQHF. The CDR3 DNA reads TGTGCCAGCAGCCAAGATCCGGGGGCTAGCAATCAGCCCCAGCATTTT. The chain links TRBV4-2 to TRBJ1-5, with D possibly being TRBD1 (6 bases). The ends were cut back, 0 bases at V and 0 bases at J, with 9 bases in the middle. The CDR3 totals 16 residues. Germline V gives CDR1 LGHNA, CDR2 YNFKEQ.

The chain uses TRBV25-1 and TRBJ2-1, with TRBD2 identical over 12 bases. Germline V gene sequence: CDR1 MGHDK, CDR2 SYGVNS. J was trimmed by 3 bases and V by 0 bases; bases with no gene match: 3. CDR3 length equals 17 residues. CDR3: CASSEYRLAGVYNEQFF. CDR3 nucleotide sequence: TGTGCCAGCAGTGAATACCGACTAGCGGGAGTCTACAATGAGCAGTTCTTC.

A few counts support this clone. The chain couples TRBV30 to TRBJ1-1; possible D gene TRBD1, 5 bases. This CDR3 spans 14 amino acids. In germline, CDR1 is GTSNPN, CDR2 SVGIG (reference sequence). V was pared by 1 base and J by 11 bases, with 20 bases between. CDR3 amino acids: CAWSASGTLREAFF. The CDR3 DNA reads as TGTGCCTGGAGTGCCTCCGGGACTCTCAGAGAGGCTTTCTTT.

The V call is TRBV29-1, the J call TRBJ1-4; D perhaps matches TRBD1 (6 bases). This CDR3 has 16 amino acids. The germline CDR1 and CDR2 sequences are SQVTM and ANQGSEA. Trimming pared 6 bases from V and 7 bases from J, leaving 24 bases between. CDR3 region: CSVRLSGQGKSEKLFF. CDR3 bases: TGCAGCGTGCGCCTATCAGGGCAGGGGAAGAGTGAAAAACTGTTTTTT.

The chain carries TRBV10-3 and TRBJ1-1; the D gene is possibly TRBD1 (5 bases). V was shortened by 10 bases and J by 5 bases, with 20 bases between the two germline ends. CDR1 is ENHRY, CDR2 SYGVKD, per germline. The CDR3 spans 14 residues. CDR3 coding DNA: TGTGCCAGCACCTACGCCCCAGACAGTACTGAAGCTTTCTTT. Amino acid sequence: CASTYAPDSTEAFF.

This clone was recorded only once. The chain carries TRBV7-8 and TRBJ2-7; D tentatively reads TRBD1 or TRBD2 (5 bases each). V was cut by 5 bases and J by 3 bases, with 14 bases left in between. The germline CDR1 and CDR2 sequences are SGHVS and FQNEAQ. This CDR3 contains 14 residues. This CDR3 is CASSISGANYEQYF. For the CDR3, the DNA is TGTGCCAGCAGCATCTCCGGGGCAAACTACGAGCAGTACTTC.

The V gene is TRBV18, the J gene TRBJ2-5; D possibly matches TRBD1 or TRBD2 (5 bases each). The CDR3 extends over 15 amino acids. Germline V gives CDR1 KGHSH, CDR2 LQKENI. V was shortened by 0 bases and J by 10 bases, with 18 bases between the two germline ends. CDR3 amino acids: CASSPPGPIEEGQYF. CDR3 nucleotides: TGTGCCAGCTCACCACCGGGACCTATAGAAGAGGGCCAGTACTTC. Together with reference TRBV18 and TRBJ2-5, the CDR3 gives the full variable domain: NAGVMQNPRHLVRRRGQEARLRCSPMKGHSHVYWYRQLPEEGLKFMVYLQKENIIDESGMPKERFSAEFPKEGPSILRIQQVVRGDSAAYFCASSPPGPIEEGQYFGPGTRLLVL.

J is TRBJ1-2 and V is TRBV5-5, with TRBD1 matching over 7 bases. The germline CDR1 and CDR2 sequences are SGHKS and YYEKEE (reference sequence). J gave up 8 bases and V 4 bases, and 5 bases lay outside the gene matches. CDR3 size: 12 residues. The CDR3 DNA follows: TGTGCCAGCAGCGAAAGGACAGGCGGCTACACCTTC. It encodes CASSERTGGYTF.

This clone was seen only a few times. The chain is built from TRBV5-4 and TRBJ2-7; D unclear. This CDR3 region has 12 residues. V was shortened by 0 bases and J by 0 bases, with 1 base between the two germline ends. Per germline, CDR1 SGHNT and CDR2 YYREEE (reference sequence). DNA of the CDR3: TGTGCCAGCAGCTTGGCCTCCTACGAGCAGTACTTC. It specifies CASSLASYEQYF.

The V and J genes are TRBV5-1 and TRBJ1-3; TRBD1 is a possible D gene (6 bases). The V end lost 4 bases, the J end lost 3 bases, and 17 bases lay between the germline ends. Germline lookup yields CDR1 SGHRS and CDR2 YFSETQ. This CDR3 is 16 amino acids long. This chain's CDR3 is CASSDILGGRGNTIYF. CDR3 DNA sequence: TGCGCCAGCAGCGATATATTAGGGGGTCGTGGAAACACCATATATTTT.

The CDR3 spells CASSPRAGFAIQYF. The CDR3 bases are TGTGCCAGCAGCCCCCGGGCAGGGTTTGCCATTCAGTACTTC. The chain carries TRBV7-2 and TRBJ2-4; D might be TRBD1 (5 bases). CDR1 and CDR2 (germline): SGHTA, FQGNSA. This CDR3 is 14 amino acids long. V gave up 5 bases and J gave up 9 bases, with 17 bases separating them.

The J gene is TRBJ1-3, the V gene TRBV7-9; D gene uncertain. This CDR3 is 12 amino acids long. CDR1 and CDR2 from the germline V gene are SEHNR and FQNEAQ (reference sequence). Trimming pared 7 bases from V and 3 bases from J, leaving 7 bases between. The CDR3 region is CASTRDGNTIYF. In nucleotides, the CDR3 is TGTGCCAGCACCCGGGATGGAAACACCATATATTTT.

The chain combines TRBV4-1 with TRBJ1-2; 7 positions match TRBD1. The CDR3 totals 15 residues. V trimming: 2 bases; J trimming: 2 bases; junction bases outside the gene matches: 5. Looked up from germline, CDR1 is MGHRA and CDR2 is YSYEKL. The CDR3 region is CASSQPGQRNYGYTF. CDR3 coding DNA: TGCGCCAGCAGCCAACCGGGACAGAGAAACTATGGCTACACCTTC.

The chain employs TRBV9 and TRBJ1-3; D is ambiguous. V was shortened by 0 bases and J by 7 bases, with 8 bases between the two germline ends. In germline, CDR1 is SGDLS, CDR2 YYNGEE. This CDR3 is built from 13 residues. Here the CDR3 reads CASSVDGVNTIYF. The CDR3 DNA is TGTGCCAGCAGCGTAGATGGAGTTAACACCATATATTTT.

Comments on this clone: The same CDR3 also results from other DNA sequences found in this sample. The rearrangement joins TRBV5-4 to TRBJ1-5, with TRBD1 matching 7 bases. The germline gives CDR1 SGHNT, CDR2 YYREEE (reference sequence). The CDR3 covers 14 residues. V lost 2 bases and J lost 1; bases outside the gene matches: 0. The CDR3 sequence is CASSLGGSNQPQHF. CDR3 sequence (DNA): TGTGCCAGCAGCTTAGGGGGCAGCAATCAGCCCCAGCATTTT.

The chain carries TRBV9 and TRBJ2-1, with 16 positions matching TRBD2. V dropped 0 bases and J dropped 8; count of bases not matched to a gene: 8. Germline values: CDR1 SGDLS, CDR2 YYNGEE. The CDR3 length is 18 residues. DNA for the CDR3: TGTGCCAGCAGCGTAGCTAAGGGACTAGCGGGGGGGCTCGATGAGCAGTTCTTC. Translating gives CASSVAKGLAGGLDEQFF.

This clone was counted a single time. Different DNA sequences within this sample yield the same CDR3. The chain joins TRBV7-2 to TRBJ1-5, with D possibly being TRBD1 (6 bases). Germline loops: CDR1 SGHTA, CDR2 FQGNSA. This CDR3 is built from 15 residues. V was trimmed by 1 base and J by 3 bases, leaving 10 bases between them. The CDR3 DNA sequence: TGTGCCAGCAGCTTAGGCCAGGGGAACAATCAGCCCCAGCATTTT. Its translation: CASSLGQGNNQPQHF.